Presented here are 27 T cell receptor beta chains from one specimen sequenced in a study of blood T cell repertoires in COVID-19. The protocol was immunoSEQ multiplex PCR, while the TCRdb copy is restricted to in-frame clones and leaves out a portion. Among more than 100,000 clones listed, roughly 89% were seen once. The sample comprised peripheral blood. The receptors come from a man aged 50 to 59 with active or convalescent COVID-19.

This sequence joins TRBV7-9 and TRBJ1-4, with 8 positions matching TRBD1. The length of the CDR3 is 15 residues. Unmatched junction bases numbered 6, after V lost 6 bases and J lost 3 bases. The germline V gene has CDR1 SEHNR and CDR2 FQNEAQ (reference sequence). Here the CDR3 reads CASSRQGPPNEKLFF. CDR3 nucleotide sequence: TGTGCCAGCAGTCGACAGGGGCCGCCTAATGAAAAACTGTTTTTT.

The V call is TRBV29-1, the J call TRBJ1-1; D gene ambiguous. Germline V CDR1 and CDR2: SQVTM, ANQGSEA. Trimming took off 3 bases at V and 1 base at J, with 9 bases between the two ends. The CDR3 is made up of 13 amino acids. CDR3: CSVDSVENTEAFF. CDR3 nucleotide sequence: TGCAGCGTTGACTCGGTTGAGAACACTGAAGCTTTCTTT.

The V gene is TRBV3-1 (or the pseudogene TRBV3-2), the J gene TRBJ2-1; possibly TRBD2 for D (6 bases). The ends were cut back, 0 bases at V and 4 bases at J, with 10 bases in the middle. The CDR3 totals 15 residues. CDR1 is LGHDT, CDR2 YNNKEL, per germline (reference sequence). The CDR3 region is CASSQDGRGYNEQFF. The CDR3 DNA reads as TGTGCCAGCAGCCAAGATGGCCGGGGGTACAATGAGCAGTTCTTC.

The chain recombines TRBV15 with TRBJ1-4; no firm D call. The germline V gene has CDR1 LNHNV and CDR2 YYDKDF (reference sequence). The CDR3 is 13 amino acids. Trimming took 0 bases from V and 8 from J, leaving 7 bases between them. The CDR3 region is CATSRDVTEKLFF. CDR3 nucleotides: TGTGCCACCAGCAGAGATGTGACAGAAAAACTGTTTTTT.

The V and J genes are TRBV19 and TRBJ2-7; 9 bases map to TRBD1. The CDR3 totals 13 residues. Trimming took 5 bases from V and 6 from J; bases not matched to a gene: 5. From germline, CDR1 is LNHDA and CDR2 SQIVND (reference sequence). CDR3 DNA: TGTGCCAGTAGTCGGGACAGGGTAGCCGAGCAGTACTTC. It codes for CASSRDRVAEQYF.

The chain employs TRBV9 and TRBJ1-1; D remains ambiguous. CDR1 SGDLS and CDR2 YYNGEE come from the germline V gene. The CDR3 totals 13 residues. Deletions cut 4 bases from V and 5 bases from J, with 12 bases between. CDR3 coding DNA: TGTGCCAGCAGCCGGGAGCCGGAGACTGAAGCTTTCTTT. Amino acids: CASSREPETEAFF.

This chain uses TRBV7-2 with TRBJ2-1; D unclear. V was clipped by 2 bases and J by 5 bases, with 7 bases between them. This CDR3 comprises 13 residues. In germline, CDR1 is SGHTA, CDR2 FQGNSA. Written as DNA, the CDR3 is TGTGCCAGCAGCTTAAGCCGAAACAATGAGCAGTTCTTC. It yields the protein CASSLSRNNEQFF.

The chain's CDR3 is CASSLAPGGAYNEQFF. DNA for the CDR3: TGTGCCAGCAGCTTAGCACCGGGGGGGGCCTACAATGAGCAGTTCTTC. The V call is TRBV7-2, the J call TRBJ2-1; 8 bases align to TRBD2. The length of the CDR3 is 16 residues. Germline assignment: CDR1 SGHTA and CDR2 FQGNSA. J was trimmed by 2 bases and V by 0 bases; bases with no gene match: 3.

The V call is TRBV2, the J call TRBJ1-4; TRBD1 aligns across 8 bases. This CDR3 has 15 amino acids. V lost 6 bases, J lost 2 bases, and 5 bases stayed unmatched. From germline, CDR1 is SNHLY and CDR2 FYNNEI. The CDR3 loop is CASRERTGTNEKLFF. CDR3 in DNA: TGTGCCAGCAGAGAAAGGACAGGGACTAATGAAAAACTGTTTTTT.

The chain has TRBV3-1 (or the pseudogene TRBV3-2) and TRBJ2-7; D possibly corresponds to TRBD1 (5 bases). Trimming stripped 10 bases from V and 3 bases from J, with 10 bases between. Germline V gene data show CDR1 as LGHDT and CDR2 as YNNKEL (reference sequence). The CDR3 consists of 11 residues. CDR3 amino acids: CATRQNYEQYF. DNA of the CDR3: TGTGCCACCAGACAGAACTACGAGCAGTACTTC.

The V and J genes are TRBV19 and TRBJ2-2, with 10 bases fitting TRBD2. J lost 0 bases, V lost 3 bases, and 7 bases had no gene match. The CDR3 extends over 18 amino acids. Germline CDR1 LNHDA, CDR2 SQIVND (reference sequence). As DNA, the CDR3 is TGTGCCAGTAGTATTCCTAGCGGGAGATCAGCGAACACCGGGGAGCTGTTTTTT. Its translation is CASSIPSGRSANTGELFF.

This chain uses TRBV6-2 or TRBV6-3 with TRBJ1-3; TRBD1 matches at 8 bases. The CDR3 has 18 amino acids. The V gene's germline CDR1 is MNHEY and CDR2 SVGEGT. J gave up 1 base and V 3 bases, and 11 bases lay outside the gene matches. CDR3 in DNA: TGTGCCAGCAGTTATCCGGTCGTATGGGACAGGTCTGGAAACACCATATATTTT. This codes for CASSYPVVWDRSGNTIYF.

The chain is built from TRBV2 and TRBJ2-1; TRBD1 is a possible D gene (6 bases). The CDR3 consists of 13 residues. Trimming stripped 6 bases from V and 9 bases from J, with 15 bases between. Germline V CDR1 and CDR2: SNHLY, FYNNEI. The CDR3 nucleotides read TGTGCCAGCAGCGTGACAGGTCGCGGTGAGCAGTTCTTC. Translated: CASSVTGRGEQFF.

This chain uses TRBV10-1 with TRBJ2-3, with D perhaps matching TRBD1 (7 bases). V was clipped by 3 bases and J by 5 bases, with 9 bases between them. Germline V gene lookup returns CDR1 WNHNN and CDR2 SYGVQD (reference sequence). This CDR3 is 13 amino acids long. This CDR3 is CASSDRGVDTQYF. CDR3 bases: TGCGCCAGCAGTGACAGGGGGGTAGATACGCAGTATTTT.

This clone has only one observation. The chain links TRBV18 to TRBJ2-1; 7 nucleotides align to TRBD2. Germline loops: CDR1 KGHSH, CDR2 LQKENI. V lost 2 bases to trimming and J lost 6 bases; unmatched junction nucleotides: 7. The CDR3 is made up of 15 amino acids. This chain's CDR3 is CASSPDRLALNEQFF. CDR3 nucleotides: TGTGCCAGCTCACCAGACAGACTAGCACTCAATGAGCAGTTCTTC.

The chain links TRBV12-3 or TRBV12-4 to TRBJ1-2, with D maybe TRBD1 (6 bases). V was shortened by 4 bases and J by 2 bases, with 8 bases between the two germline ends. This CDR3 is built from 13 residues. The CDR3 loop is CASSSRGNYGYTF. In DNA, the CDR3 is TGTGCCAGCAGTTCCAGGGGAAACTATGGCTACACCTTC.

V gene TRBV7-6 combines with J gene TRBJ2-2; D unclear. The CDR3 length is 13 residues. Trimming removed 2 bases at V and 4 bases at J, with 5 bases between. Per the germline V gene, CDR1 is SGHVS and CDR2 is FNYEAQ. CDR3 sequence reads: CASSLRGTGELFF. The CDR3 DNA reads TGTGCCAGCAGCTTACGAGGCACCGGGGAGCTGTTTTTT.

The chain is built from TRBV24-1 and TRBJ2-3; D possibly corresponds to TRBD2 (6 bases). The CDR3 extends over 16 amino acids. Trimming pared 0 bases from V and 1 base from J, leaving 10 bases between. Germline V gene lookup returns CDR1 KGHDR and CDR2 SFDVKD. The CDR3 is CATSDLPGGGTDTQYF. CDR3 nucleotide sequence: TGTGCCACCAGTGATTTGCCCGGGGGTGGCACAGATACGCAGTATTTT.

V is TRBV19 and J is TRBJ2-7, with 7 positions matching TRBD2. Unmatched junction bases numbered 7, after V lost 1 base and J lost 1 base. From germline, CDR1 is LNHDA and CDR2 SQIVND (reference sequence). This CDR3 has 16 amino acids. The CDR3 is CASSIGGGRSSYEQYF. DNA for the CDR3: TGTGCCAGTAGTATAGGTGGCGGGAGATCGTCCTACGAGCAGTACTTC.

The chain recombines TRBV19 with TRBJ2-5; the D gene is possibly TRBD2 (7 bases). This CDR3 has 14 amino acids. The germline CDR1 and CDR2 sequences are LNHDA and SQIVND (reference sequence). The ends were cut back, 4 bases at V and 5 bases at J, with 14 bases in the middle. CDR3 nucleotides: TGTGCCAGTAGTACGGGGGGCGCTGGGGAGACCCAGTACTTC. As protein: CASSTGGAGETQYF.

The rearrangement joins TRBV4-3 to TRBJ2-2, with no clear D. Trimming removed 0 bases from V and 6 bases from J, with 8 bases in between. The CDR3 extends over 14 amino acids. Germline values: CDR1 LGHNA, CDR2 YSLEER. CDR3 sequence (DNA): TGCGCCAGCAGCCAAGATAGAGCACCCGGGGAGCTGTTTTTT. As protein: CASSQDRAPGELFF.

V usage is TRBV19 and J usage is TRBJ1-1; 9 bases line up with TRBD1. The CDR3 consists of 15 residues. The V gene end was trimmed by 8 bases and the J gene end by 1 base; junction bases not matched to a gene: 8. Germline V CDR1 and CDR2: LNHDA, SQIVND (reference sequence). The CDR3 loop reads CASDSRGQGNTEAFF. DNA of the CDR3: TGTGCCAGTGATTCAAGGGGACAGGGGAACACTGAAGCTTTCTTT.

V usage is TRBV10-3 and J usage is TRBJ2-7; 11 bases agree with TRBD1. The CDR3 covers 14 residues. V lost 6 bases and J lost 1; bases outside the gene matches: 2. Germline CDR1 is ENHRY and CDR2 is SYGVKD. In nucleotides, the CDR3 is TGTGCCATCAGCGGGACAGGGGGATCCTACGAGCAGTACTTC. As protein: CAISGTGGSYEQYF.

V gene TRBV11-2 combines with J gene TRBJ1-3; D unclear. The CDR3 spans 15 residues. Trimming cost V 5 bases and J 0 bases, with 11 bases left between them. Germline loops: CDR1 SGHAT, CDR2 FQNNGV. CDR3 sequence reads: CASSITGDSGNTIYF. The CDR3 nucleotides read TGTGCCAGCAGCATTACCGGGGACTCTGGAAACACCATATATTTT. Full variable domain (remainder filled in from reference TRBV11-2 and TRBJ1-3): EAGVAQSPRYKIIEKRQSVAFWCNPISGHATLYWYQQILGQGPKLLIQFQNNGVVDDSQLPKDRFSAERLKGVDSTLKIQPAKLEDSAVYLCASSITGDSGNTIYFGEGSWLTVV.

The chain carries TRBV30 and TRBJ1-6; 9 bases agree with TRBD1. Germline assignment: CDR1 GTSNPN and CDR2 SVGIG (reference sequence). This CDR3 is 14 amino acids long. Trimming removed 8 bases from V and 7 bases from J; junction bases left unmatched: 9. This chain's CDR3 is CAGKQGALNSPLHF. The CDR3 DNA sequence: TGTGCCGGGAAACAGGGGGCTTTGAATTCACCCCTCCACTTT.

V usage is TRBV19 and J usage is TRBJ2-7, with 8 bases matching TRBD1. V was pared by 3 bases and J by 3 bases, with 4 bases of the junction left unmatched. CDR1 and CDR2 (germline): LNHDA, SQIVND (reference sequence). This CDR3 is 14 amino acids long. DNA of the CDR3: TGTGCCAGTAGTATCACAGGGGGGCGCTACGAGCAGTACTTC. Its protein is CASSITGGRYEQYF.

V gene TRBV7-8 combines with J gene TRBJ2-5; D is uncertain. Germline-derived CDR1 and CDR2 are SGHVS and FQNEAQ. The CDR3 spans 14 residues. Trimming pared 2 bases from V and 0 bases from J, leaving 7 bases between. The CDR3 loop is CASSLTPDQETQYF. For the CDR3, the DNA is TGTGCCAGCAGCTTAACTCCGGACCAAGAGACCCAGTACTTC.